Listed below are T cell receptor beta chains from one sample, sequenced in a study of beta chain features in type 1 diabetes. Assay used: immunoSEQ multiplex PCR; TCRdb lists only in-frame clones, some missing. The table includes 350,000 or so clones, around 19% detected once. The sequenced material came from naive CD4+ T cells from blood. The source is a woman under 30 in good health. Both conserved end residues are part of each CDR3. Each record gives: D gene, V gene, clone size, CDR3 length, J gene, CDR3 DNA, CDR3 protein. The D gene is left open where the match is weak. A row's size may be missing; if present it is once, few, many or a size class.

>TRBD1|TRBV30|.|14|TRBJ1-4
TGTGCCTGGAGTACGACAGGGGGGGGTGAAAAACTGTTTTTT
CAWSTTGGGEKLFF
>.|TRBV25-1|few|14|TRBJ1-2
TGTGCCAGCACCCTCTCTACAGGACAGAGGGGCTACACCTTC
CASTLSTGQRGYTF
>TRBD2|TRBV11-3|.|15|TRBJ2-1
TGTGCCAGCAGCTTACTAGCGGGAGTCTACAATGAGCAGTTCTTC
CASSLLAGVYNEQFF
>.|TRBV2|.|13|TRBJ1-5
TGTGCCAGCAGTCCCCAGGGCAATCAGCCCCAGCATTTT
CASSPQGNQPQHF
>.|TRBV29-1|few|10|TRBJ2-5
TGCGAGGAGATCCAAGAGACCCAGTACTTC
CEEIQETQYF
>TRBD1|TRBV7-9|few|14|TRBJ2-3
TGTGCCAGCGGGACAACAGGGGGCACAGATACGCAGTATTTT
CASGTTGGTDTQYF
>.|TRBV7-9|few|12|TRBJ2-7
TGTGCCAGCAGCGTAGAGTTGAGAGAGCAGTACTTC
CASSVELREQYF
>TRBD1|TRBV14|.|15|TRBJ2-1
TGTGCCAGCAGCCATTTCGACAGGGGCGGCAATGAGCAGTTCTTC
CASSHFDRGGNEQFF
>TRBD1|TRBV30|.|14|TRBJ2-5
TGTGCCTGGAGAGGGGGCCAGCGGCAAGAGACCCAGTACTTC
CAWRGGQRQETQYF
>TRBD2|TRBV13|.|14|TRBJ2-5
TGTGCCAGCAGCCACTCGGGGGGGCGGGAGACCCAGTACTTC
CASSHSGGRETQYF
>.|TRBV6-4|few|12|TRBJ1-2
TGTGCCAGCAGTGATACCTTCGGTGGCTACACCTTC
CASSDTFGGYTF
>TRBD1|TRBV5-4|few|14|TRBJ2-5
TGTGCCAGCAGCTTGGTGACAGGGCCTGAGACCCAGTACTTC
CASSLVTGPETQYF
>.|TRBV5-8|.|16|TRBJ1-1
TGTGCCAGCAGCTTGCCCGGAGGAGGGGCGATCACTGAAGCTTTCTTT
CASSLPGGGAITEAFF
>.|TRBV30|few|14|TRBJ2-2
TGTGCCTGGAGTGGGGGGGTGAACACCGGGGAGCTGTTTTTT
CAWSGGVNTGELFF
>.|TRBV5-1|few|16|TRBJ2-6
TGCGCCAGCAGCTTGGCCGGTCTCTCTGGGGCCAACGTCCTGACTTTC
CASSLAGLSGANVLTF
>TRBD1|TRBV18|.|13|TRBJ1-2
TGTGCCAGCTCGCCCGACAGGGACTATGGCTACACCTTC
CASSPDRDYGYTF
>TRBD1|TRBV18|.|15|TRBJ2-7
TGTGCCAGCTCACTCGGGACAGGGAAGGCCTACGAGCAGTACTTC
CASSLGTGKAYEQYF
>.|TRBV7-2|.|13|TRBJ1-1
TGTGCCAGCAGCCTTATCAGGGGTACTGAAGCTTTCTTT
CASSLIRGTEAFF
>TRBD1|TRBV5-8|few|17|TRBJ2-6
TGTGCCAGCAGCCCCCCGGGACAGGTCTCTGGGGCCAACGTCCTGACTTTC
CASSPPGQVSGANVLTF
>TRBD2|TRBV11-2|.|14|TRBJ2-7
TGTGCCAGCAGCAACCTAGCGGGGTCCTACGAGCAGTACTTC
CASSNLAGSYEQYF
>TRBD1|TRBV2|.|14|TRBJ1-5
TGTGCCAGCTCTACGGGGGACAGGGTACAGCCCCAGCATTTT
CASSTGDRVQPQHF
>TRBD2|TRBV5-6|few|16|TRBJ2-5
TGTGCCAGCAGGAGGGGACTAGCGGGGACCCAAGAGACCCAGTACTTC
CASRRGLAGTQETQYF
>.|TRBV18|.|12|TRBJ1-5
TGTGCCAGCTCACTCGGGGATCAGCCCCAGCATTTT
CASSLGDQPQHF
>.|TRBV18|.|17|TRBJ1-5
TGTGCCAGCTCACCCCAGGACAGCCTTTATAGCAATCAGCCCCAGCATTTT
CASSPQDSLYSNQPQHF
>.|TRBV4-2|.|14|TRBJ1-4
TGTGCCAGCAGCCAACCACAGGGCGAAGAAAAACTGTTTTTT
CASSQPQGEEKLFF
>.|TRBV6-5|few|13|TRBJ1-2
TGTGCCAGCAGCTTCGGGAGGGGCTATGGCTACACCTTC
CASSFGRGYGYTF
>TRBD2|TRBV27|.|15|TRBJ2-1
TGTGCCAGCAACGTAGCGGGAGGGCCTATCAATGAGCAGTTCTTC
CASNVAGGPINEQFF
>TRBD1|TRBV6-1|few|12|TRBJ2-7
TGTGCCAGCAGCAAACAGGGGGACGAGCAGTACTTC
CASSKQGDEQYF
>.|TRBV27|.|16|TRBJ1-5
TGTGCCAGCAGTCCTCGACAGAGTTATAGCAATCAGCCCCAGCATTTT
CASSPRQSYSNQPQHF
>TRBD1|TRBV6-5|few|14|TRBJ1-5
TGTGCCAGCAGTGGGGGACAGCTCAATCAGCCCCAGCATTTT
CASSGGQLNQPQHF
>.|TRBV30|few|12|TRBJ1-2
TGTGCCTGGAGTGTACGGGACTATGGCTACACCTTC
CAWSVRDYGYTF
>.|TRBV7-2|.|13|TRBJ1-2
TGTGCCAGCAGCCGAGACAAGTCTCGGGGCTACACCTTC
CASSRDKSRGYTF
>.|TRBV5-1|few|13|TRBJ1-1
TGCGCCAGCGGCGGACAGAAGAACACTGAAGCTTTCTTT
CASGGQKNTEAFF
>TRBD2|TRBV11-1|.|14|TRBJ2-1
TGTGCCAGCACCCTGACTAGCGGGAACAATGAGCAGTTCTTC
CASTLTSGNNEQFF
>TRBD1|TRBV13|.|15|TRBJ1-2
TGTGCCAGCAGCGAGACAGGGGGTTTTTACTATGGCTACACCTTC
CASSETGGFYYGYTF
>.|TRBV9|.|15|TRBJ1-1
TGTGCCAGCAGCGTAGGGGTAGGGGTGAACACTGAAGCTTTCTTT
CASSVGVGVNTEAFF
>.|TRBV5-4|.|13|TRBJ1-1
TGTGCCAGCAGCTTGTCTAGGTTATCCGAAGCTTTCTTT
CASSLSRLSEAFF
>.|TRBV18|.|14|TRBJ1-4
TGTGCCAGCTCACCTGCGAGTGTCAATGAAAAACTGTTTTTT
CASSPASVNEKLFF
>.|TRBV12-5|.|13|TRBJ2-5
TGTGCTAGTGGTTTCCTTAGTGGAGAGACCCAGTACTTC
CASGFLSGETQYF
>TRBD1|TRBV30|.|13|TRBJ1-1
TGTGCCTGGACGGGACAGACGAACACTGAAGCTTTCTTT
CAWTGQTNTEAFF
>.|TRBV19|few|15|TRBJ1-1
TGTGCCAGTAGTATTGTCGCTCCGGTGAACACTGAAGCTTTCTTT
CASSIVAPVNTEAFF
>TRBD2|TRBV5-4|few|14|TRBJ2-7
TGTGCCAGCAGCGACGGGGACTACACTTACGAGCAGTACTTC
CASSDGDYTYEQYF
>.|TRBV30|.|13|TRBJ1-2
TGTGCCTGGACCGGTAATTACGGCGGTGGCTACACCTTC
CAWTGNYGGGYTF
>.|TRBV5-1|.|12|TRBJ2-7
TGCGCCAGCAGCTTGGCAGGGCACGAGCAGTACTTC
CASSLAGHEQYF
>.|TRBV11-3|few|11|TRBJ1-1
TGTGCCAGCAGCGAGGACACTGAAGCTTTCTTT
CASSEDTEAFF
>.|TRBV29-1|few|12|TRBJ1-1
TGCAGCGTATCCGGGTGGGTGACTGAAGCTTTCTTT
CSVSGWVTEAFF
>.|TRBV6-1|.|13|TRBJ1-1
TGTGCCAGCAGCTCGACAGGGAACACTGAAGCTTTCTTT
CASSSTGNTEAFF
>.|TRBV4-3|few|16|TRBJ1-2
TGCGCCAGCAGCCAAGGGGACTATGTGGGTAGATATGGCTACACCTTC
CASSQGDYVGRYGYTF
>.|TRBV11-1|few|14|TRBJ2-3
TGTGCCAGCAGCTTAGAAACGGGTGGAGATACGCAGTATTTT
CASSLETGGDTQYF
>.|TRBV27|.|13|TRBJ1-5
TGTGCCAGCAGTTTACGGGTCGGGGAGCCCCAGCATTTT
CASSLRVGEPQHF
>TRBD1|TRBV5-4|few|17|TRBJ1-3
TGTGCCAGCAGCTTGGGGACAGGGGGCGCCTCTGGAAACACCATATATTTT
CASSLGTGGASGNTIYF
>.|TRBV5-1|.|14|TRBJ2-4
TGCGCCAGCAGCCTTCGGGCCCGGGAGAACATTCAGTACTTC
CASSLRARENIQYF
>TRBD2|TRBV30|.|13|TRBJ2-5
TGTGCCTGGGAACTAGCGGGCGGAGAGACCCAGTACTTC
CAWELAGGETQYF
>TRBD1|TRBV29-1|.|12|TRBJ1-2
TGCAGCGTAGGAAGACAGGGCAACGGCTACACCTTC
CSVGRQGNGYTF
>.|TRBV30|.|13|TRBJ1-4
TGTGCCTGGGACACTCATACTAATGAAAAACTGTTTTTT
CAWDTHTNEKLFF
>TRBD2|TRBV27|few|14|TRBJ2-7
TGTGCCAGCAGCCGGACTAGCGGGCATTACGAGCAGTACTTC
CASSRTSGHYEQYF
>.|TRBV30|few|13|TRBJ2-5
TGTGCCTGGGGACAGCGAACTTTAGGGACCCAGTACTTC
CAWGQRTLGTQYF
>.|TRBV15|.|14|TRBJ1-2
TGTGCCACCAGCAGAGGGGGGCAGGGTTATGGCTACACCTTC
CATSRGGQGYGYTF
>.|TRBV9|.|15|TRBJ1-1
TGTGCCAGCAGCGTTGGGCTGGGTCGGAACACTGAAGCTTTCTTT
CASSVGLGRNTEAFF
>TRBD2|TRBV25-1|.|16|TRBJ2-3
TGTGCCAGCAGTGAAAGCCTAGCGGGATGGGAAGATACGCAGTATTTT
CASSESLAGWEDTQYF